Here is one TCR beta chain with its context. Its specificity is unknown. These data come from a study of shared clonotypes between healthy human individuals. On the study more broadly: Samples came from two female and a few male donors aged 18 to 49. Study-level points and caveats: Clonotypes not shared had lower generation probabilities than those common to all four donors. Around 5% was the fraction of naive CD4 clonotypes found shared across a few donors.

The material for each subset, its genomic DNA, was split evenly across several immunoSEQ plates. Some clones are missing from TCRdb's copy, which holds only in-frame ones; the method was immunoSEQ multiplex PCR. This table has around 1 million clones, over 60% appearing once. The CDR3 is made up of 14 amino acids. Between the trimmed V and J ends, which lost 5 bases and 7 bases, there was a span of 17 bases. Germline V gives CDR1 SGHAT, CDR2 FQNNGV. The chain uses TRBV11-2 and TRBJ1-2; TRBD1 might be the D (5 bases). This TCR derives from a man aged 18-30 years in good health. The sequenced sample was memory CD4+ T cells sorted from blood. The subset denotes: CD45RA-negative fraction. The CDR3 region is CASSLPGEVGGYTF. In DNA, the CDR3 is TGTGCCAGCAGCCTGCCGGGGGAGGTTGGTGGCTACACCTTC.